This T cell receptor beta chain derives from a study of T cell repertoires in cytomegalovirus infection (dated by TCRdb to between 2019 and 2020). Looking at the study overall: Peptide stimulations targeted recently identified HLA-C-restricted CMV epitopes, whose presentation resists viral immunomodulation, together with well-studied HLA-B-restricted epitopes. Donor HLA type was relevant to the analysis, because carriage of CMV infection together with the matching HLA type was indicated by public TCR beta signatures. Here is what the overall study found, with its caveats: In the ex vivo response, HLA-C-restricted CMV-specific TCR beta clonotypes were dominant, and in two of eight donors the single most frequent clonotype came from this HLA-C-restricted group. Carriers of CMV infection plus the relevant HLA type were discriminated by the cumulative frequency of public TCR beta family members in the study cohort and in an independent approximately 360-donor cohort.

In the paper's terms, the treatment or condition label means: in vitro stimulation with specific CMV peptide epitopes to enrich CMV-specific T cells. The sequencer listed for this sample is Illumina HiSeq 1500. Using fastp trimming at Q25 and MiXCR clonotype assembly, TCRdb reanalyzed the public sequencing data and kept in-frame beta chains. Merged by CDR3 protein, the rows form single entries marked with the most common genes and DNA. The sample table contains about 100,000 distinct CDR3 sequences; only one count was recorded for approximately 30% of them. Together, the top ten hold over 60% of the sample. The CDR3 covers 16 residues, taking in both the cysteine and the phenylalanine. Only CDR3 DNA remains: 48 bases, in frame from the first base. V has 4 bases trimmed and J has 4 bases trimmed; junction bases matching no gene number 10. The germline V gene yields MNHEY for CDR1 and SVGAGI for CDR2.

With regard to this clonotype: No cognate antigen has been identified for it. No base-level quality is on record; no much larger clone is a single base apart.

The sequencing here drew on CD8+ T cells from cultured PBMCs, taken from culture after CMV antigen stimulation. The chain joins TRBV6-5 to TRBJ2-1, with 7 bases matching TRBD1. The TCR sequence derives from a human donor in good health (CMV status not recorded). Some clones in this sample may be carry-over from other donors' samples. The DNA sequence is TGTGCCAGCAGTTTCACCGGGACAGCCCCTTACAATGAGCAGTTCTTC. Its translation reads: CASSFTGTAPYNEQFF.